The entry below gives a single T cell receptor (beta chain) sequence along with its context. What it binds is unknown. These data come from a study of cytomegalovirus exposure and HLA in healthy donors. Whole-study results and caveats: No immune exposure information besides CMV serostatus was available.

Germline loops: CDR1 ENHRY, CDR2 SYGVKD. The CDR3 covers 15 residues. Trimming took off 6 bases at V and 2 bases at J, with 13 bases between the two ends. The PCR employed 60 Vbeta primers together with 13 Jbeta primers. Sequencing was performed with immunoSEQ multiplex PCR; in TCRdb, only in-frame clones are kept and a portion is missing. The sample shows tens of thousands of clones, nearly 80% of them seen only once. V usage is TRBV10-3 and J usage is TRBJ2-2; D is uncertain. Material: PBMCs. This receptor was identified in a man in his forties or fifties in good health and CMV-seronegative. CDR3 in amino acids: CAISGVQKNTGELFF. The CDR3 DNA reads as TGTGCCATCAGCGGTGTACAGAAAAACACCGGGGAGCTGTTTTTT.